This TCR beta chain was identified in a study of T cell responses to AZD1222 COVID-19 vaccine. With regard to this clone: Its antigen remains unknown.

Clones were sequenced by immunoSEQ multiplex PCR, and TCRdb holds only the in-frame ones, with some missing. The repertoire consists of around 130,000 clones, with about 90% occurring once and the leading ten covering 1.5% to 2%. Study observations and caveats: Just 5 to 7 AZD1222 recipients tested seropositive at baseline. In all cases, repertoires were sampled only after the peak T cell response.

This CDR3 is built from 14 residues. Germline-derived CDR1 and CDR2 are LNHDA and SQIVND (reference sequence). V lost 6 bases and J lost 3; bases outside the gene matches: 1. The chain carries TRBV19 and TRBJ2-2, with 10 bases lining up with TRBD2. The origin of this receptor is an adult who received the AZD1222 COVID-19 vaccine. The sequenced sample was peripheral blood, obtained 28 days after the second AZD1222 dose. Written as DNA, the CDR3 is TGTGCCAGTAGCAGCGGGGGGGACACCGGGGAGCTGTTTTTT. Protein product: CASSSGGDTGELFF.